Following are 25 T cell receptor beta chains from one sample sequenced in a study of vaccination effects on CD4 cells after COVID-19. Sequencing was preceded by expansion of antigen-specific CD4+ T cells with viral peptide pools in the ViraFEST assay. When around nine days of culture had elapsed, CD4+ T cells were isolated. In the vaccine recipients, nucleocapsid antibodies were negative and there was no prior SARS-CoV-2 infection. Antigens of these TCRs are unknown. Only in-frame clones appear in the TCRdb table, and some are missing; sequencing was by immunoSEQ multiplex PCR. The data contain around 55,000 clones, more than 60% of them singletons. Sample: CD4+ T cells from PBMCs cultured with SARS-CoV-2 spike peptides, taken before COVID-19 vaccination. These receptors all stem from a human donor who received a COVID-19 vaccine.

This sequence joins TRBV21-1 and TRBJ2-1; TRBD1, the table's D call, lacks a check against the DNA. TRBV21-1 is noted as a pseudogene. The CDR3 length is 13 residues. The CDR3 here is CASILDRGNEQFF. For the CDR3, the DNA is TGTGCCAGCATCCTAGACAGGGGCAATGAGCAGTTCTTC.

This clone was observed a handful of times. V usage is TRBV7-2 and J usage is TRBJ2-2, with D unresolved. This CDR3 has 15 residues. From germline, CDR1 is SGHTA and CDR2 FQGNSA. Trimming left V 5 bases short and J 8 bases short, with 18 bases between. The CDR3 loop is CASSLRSTAPGELFF. CDR3 bases: TGTGCCAGCAGCCTCCGTAGTACAGCGCCGGGGGAGCTGTTTTTT.

This clone has more than one count but fewer than ten. This chain uses TRBV4-1 with TRBJ2-7; no clear D gene. Germline V CDR1 and CDR2: MGHRA, YSYEKL. There are 12 residues in the CDR3. V was trimmed by 3 bases and J by 5 bases, leaving 8 bases between them. The CDR3 here is CASSHRRDEQYF. In DNA, the CDR3 is TGCGCCAGCAGCCACCGTCGGGACGAGCAGTACTTC.

This chain links TRBV10-3 with TRBJ2-2, with no clear D. The CDR3 runs 12 residues. V lost 6 bases to trimming and J lost 3 bases, with 5 bases between them. CDR1 and CDR2 from the germline V gene are ENHRY and SYGVKD. The CDR3 DNA follows: TGTGCCATCAGACCCCACACCGGGGAGCTGTTTTTT. This translates into CAIRPHTGELFF.

This clone has just one count. CDR3 amino acids: CASSSGTGPYEQYF. The CDR3 region has the DNA TGTGCCAGCAGCTCCGGGACAGGACCCTACGAGCAGTACTTC. V gene TRBV7-9 combines with J gene TRBJ2-7, with 8 bases that match TRBD1. CDR3 size: 14 residues. Germline values: CDR1 SEHNR, CDR2 FQNEAQ (reference sequence). Germline trimming cut 4 bases from V and 2 bases from J; bases unmatched to any gene: 4.

The gene calls are TRBV25-1 and TRBJ1-2, with a possible D match to TRBD1 (6 bases). V was clipped by 5 bases and J by 4 bases, with 14 bases between them. Germline V gives CDR1 MGHDK, CDR2 SYGVNS. There are 14 residues in the CDR3. In DNA form, the CDR3 reads TGTGCCAGCAGTTCCCGACAGGTAAGCTATGGCTACACCTTC. Translated, it gives CASSSRQVSYGYTF.

V usage is TRBV4-1 and J usage is TRBJ1-3; TRBD1 agrees at 8 bases. The junction had 9 bases not matched to a gene; V was cut back by 3 bases and J by 2 bases. Germline CDR1 MGHRA, CDR2 YSYEKL. The CDR3 has 17 residues. The CDR3 reads CASSQARTGSAGNTIYF. CDR3 DNA sequence: TGCGCCAGCAGCCAGGCACGGACAGGGTCGGCTGGAAACACCATATATTTT.

The J gene is TRBJ2-2, the V gene TRBV5-1, with D uncertain. The germline V and J ends were trimmed by 6 bases and 12 bases, with 18 bases remaining between them. This CDR3 has 13 residues. Germline CDR1 SGHRS, CDR2 YFSETQ. The CDR3 sequence: CASTPDGPPKLFF. CDR3 coding DNA: TGCGCCAGCACCCCGGACGGTCCTCCCAAGCTGTTTTTT.

This sequence joins TRBV7-2 and TRBJ1-4, with TRBD1 matching over 8 bases. The junction had 7 bases not matched to a gene; V was cut back by 4 bases and J by 6 bases. The CDR3 is 15 amino acids. CDR1 SGHTA and CDR2 FQGNSA come from the germline V gene. The CDR3 loop reads CASSSGQGVYEKLFF. The CDR3 DNA is TGTGCCAGCAGCTCAGGACAGGGTGTCTATGAAAAACTGTTTTTT.

V gene TRBV3-1 (or the pseudogene TRBV3-2) combines with J gene TRBJ2-3, with 7 bases identical to TRBD2. The CDR3 sequence is 18 residues long. Per germline, CDR1 LGHDT and CDR2 YNNKEL (reference sequence). V trimming: 1 base; J trimming: 0 bases; junction bases outside the gene matches: 10. CDR3 amino acids: CASSQVWASGPSTDTQYF. Here the CDR3 DNA reads TGTGCCAGCAGCCAAGTCTGGGCTAGCGGCCCTAGCACAGATACGCAGTATTTT.

This clone was counted once. The rearrangement links TRBV7-9 to TRBJ2-3; 9 bases match TRBD2. CDR1 and CDR2 (germline): SEHNR, FQNEAQ (reference sequence). The CDR3 is 14 residues long. After removal of 5 bases from V and 3 bases from J, the junction contained 3 bases not matched to a gene. CDR3 bases: TGTGCCAGCAGCGGTAGCGGGAGAACAGATACGCAGTATTTT. Its translation: CASSGSGRTDTQYF.

The gene calls are TRBV2 and TRBJ1-5, with D maybe TRBD1 (6 bases). This CDR3 has 14 amino acids. The V and J ends lost 6 bases and 3 bases respectively, with 12 bases between them. Germline CDR1 and CDR2: SNHLY and FYNNEI. The CDR3 reads CASRRTANNQPQHF. In DNA form, the CDR3 reads TGTGCCAGCAGGAGGACAGCAAACAATCAGCCCCAGCATTTT.

The chain employs TRBV7-3 and TRBJ1-1; D remains unclear. Per the germline V gene, CDR1 is SGHTA and CDR2 is FQGTGA. V lost 3 bases to trimming and J lost 6 bases, with 11 bases between them. This CDR3 comprises 13 residues. DNA of the CDR3: TGTGCCAGCAGCTTTCGTAGGGTAGCTGAAGCTTTCTTT. It codes for CASSFRRVAEAFF.

The chain couples TRBV5-4 to TRBJ2-1; D tentatively fits TRBD1 or TRBD2 (6 bases each). The V and J ends lost 0 bases and 10 bases respectively, with 20 bases between them. Germline CDR1 reads SGHNT; CDR2 reads YYREEE (reference sequence). The CDR3 consists of 16 residues. Written as DNA, the CDR3 is TGTGCCAGCAGCTTGGGGGGGGCGCGAAGTGCTCGAGAGCAGTTCTTC. Its translation is CASSLGGARSAREQFF.

The chain uses TRBV29-1 and TRBJ2-5; no definite D call. The germline gives CDR1 SQVTM, CDR2 ANQGSEA. V lost 8 bases and J lost 0, with 4 bases in between. The CDR3 runs to 10 residues. CDR3 coding DNA: TGCAGCAGGGACCAAGAGACCCAGTACTTC. This codes for CSRDQETQYF.

This clone has just a few counts. V gene TRBV12-1 combines with J gene TRBJ1-1; the DNA was not compared with TRBD1, the D call given in the table. TRBV12-1 is marked as a pseudogene. The length of the CDR3 is 12 residues. The CDR3 DNA sequence: TGTGCCAGCAGCTTCAGGGGGCTAGAAGCTTTCTTT. It translates to CASSFRGLEAFF.

The chain has TRBV5-8 and TRBJ2-7, with 12 bases lining up with TRBD2. The CDR3 consists of 16 residues. Trimming cost V 1 base and J 5 bases; bases outside gene matches: 7. The germline V gene has CDR1 SGHTS and CDR2 YDEGEE. The CDR3 DNA reads TGTGCCAGCAGCTTGACTAGCGGGAGGACTGGAGACGAGCAGTACTTC. This codes for CASSLTSGRTGDEQYF.

This clone was recorded only once. V and J are TRBV5-1 and TRBJ2-3; a weak D match, TRBD1 (6 bases). CDR1 and CDR2 (germline): SGHRS, YFSETQ. The CDR3 sequence is 16 residues long. V was pared by 0 bases and J by 4 bases, with 15 bases between. CDR3 sequence reads: CASSLAGAQGADTQYF. CDR3 nucleotides: TGCGCCAGCAGCTTGGCCGGGGCACAGGGCGCAGATACGCAGTATTTT.

This clone was observed a handful of times. The chain has TRBV19 and TRBJ1-2; D remains unclear. The V gene lost 2 bases and the J gene lost 11 bases, with 12 bases spanning the gap. The CDR3 contains 12 residues. Germline CDR1 and CDR2: LNHDA and SQIVND (reference sequence). The CDR3 nucleotides are TGTGCCAGTAGTATAAAGGGAGCGACGTACACCTTC. It codes for CASSIKGATYTF.

The chain is built from TRBV2 and TRBJ1-4; D is possibly TRBD1 (6 bases). V was cut by 7 bases and J by 1 base, with 10 bases left in between. There are 14 residues in the CDR3. CDR1 and CDR2 from the germline V gene are SNHLY and FYNNEI. CDR3 sequence reads: CASKPDRTNEKLFF. CDR3 DNA sequence: TGTGCCAGCAAACCGGACAGAACTAATGAAAAACTGTTTTTT.

The genes are TRBV7-2 and TRBJ1-2; D is undetermined. The germline V gene encodes CDR1 SGHTA and CDR2 FQGNSA. The CDR3 consists of 13 residues. Trimming removed 4 bases at V and 6 bases at J, with 12 bases between. The CDR3 DNA sequence: TGTGCCAGCAGCTACAACCCTCACGATGGCTACACCTTC. Protein: CASSYNPHDGYTF.

This clone was counted a few times. CDR3 nucleotide sequence: TGTGCCAGCAGCGACTACGCCGGGACAGGGGGCGATGGCTACACCTTC. Its protein product is CASSDYAGTGGDGYTF. This chain uses TRBV2 with TRBJ1-2; the match to TRBD1 covers 12 bases. The CDR3 totals 16 residues. Trimming removed 6 bases from V and 6 bases from J; junction bases left unmatched: 11. Germline loops: CDR1 SNHLY, CDR2 FYNNEI.

The gene calls are TRBV6-5 and TRBJ1-3; D may be TRBD1 (5 bases). The CDR3 extends over 13 amino acids. Germline values: CDR1 MNHEY, CDR2 SVGAGI. V lost 8 bases and J 3 bases, leaving 11 bases between the germline ends. CDR3 residues: CASGGNRGNTIYF. In DNA form, the CDR3 reads TGTGCCAGCGGGGGGAATCGTGGAAACACCATATATTTT.

The chain links TRBV19 to TRBJ1-1; tentatively, D is TRBD1 (6 bases). CDR1 is LNHDA and CDR2 is SQIVND in the germline V gene (reference sequence). V lost 7 bases to trimming and J lost 4 bases, with 16 bases between them. The CDR3 contains 14 residues. CDR3 residues: CASTLGGGGTEAFF. CDR3 nucleotides: TGTGCCAGTACCCTAGGGGGTGGCGGCACTGAAGCTTTCTTT. The entire variable domain, with the rest obtained from reference TRBV19 and TRBJ1-1, is as follows: DGGITQSPKYLFRKEGQNVTLSCEQNLNHDAMYWYRQDPGQGLRLIYYSQIVNDFQKGDIAEGYSVSREKKESFPLTVTSAQKNPTAFYLCASTLGGGGTEAFFGQGTRLTVV.

The J gene is TRBJ1-1, the V gene TRBV7-8, with D hard to call. The length of the CDR3 is 15 residues. V was trimmed by 1 base and J by 0 bases, leaving 9 bases between them. The germline CDR1 and CDR2 sequences are SGHVS and FQNEAQ. CDR3 amino acids: CASSLGDIMNTEAFF. The CDR3 DNA follows: TGTGCCAGCAGCTTAGGCGACATAATGAACACTGAAGCTTTCTTT.